This is a list of T cell receptor beta chains from one sample in a study of T cells after yellow fever vaccination. TCRdb ran MiXCR on the 5' RACE reads and lists one entry per CDR3 protein. The sample has about 340,000 distinct CDR3 sequences, under 15% seen once. Sample: CD4+ T cells sorted from PBMCs, taken 15 days after the yellow fever booster vaccination. The receptors come from a man between 18 and 35 years old who received the YFV17D yellow fever vaccine. The CDR3 runs from the conserved cysteine through the conserved F or W. Fields, in order: V gene, J gene, clone size, D gene, CDR3 protein, CDR3 DNA. The D gene is left open where the match is weak. Clone sizes are given selectively: once, few, many, or a class where the clone is expanded.

TRBV30	TRBJ1-4	.	.	CAWSVSGGAREKLFF	TGTGCCTGGAGTGTCTCTGGGGGGGCGCGGGAAAAACTGTTTTTT
TRBV4-2	TRBJ2-1	few	TRBD2	CASSHGTSGDEEQFF	TGTGCCAGCAGCCACGGGACTAGCGGGGACGAAGAGCAGTTCTTC
TRBV7-2	TRBJ1-6	few	.	CASSYDRGSPLHF	TGTGCCAGCAGCTATGACCGGGGTTCACCCCTCCACTTT
TRBV11-2	TRBJ1-5	few	.	CASSLSGVSNQPQHF	TGTGCCAGCAGTCTCTCGGGTGTCAGCAATCAGCCCCAGCATTTT
TRBV11-2	TRBJ1-1	.	.	CASSASTEAFF	TGTGCCAGCAGCGCATCAACTGAAGCTTTCTTT
TRBV9	TRBJ2-7	.	TRBD1	CASSGGQGWDYEQYF	TGTGCCAGCAGCGGAGGACAGGGATGGGACTACGAGCAGTACTTC
TRBV6-5	TRBJ2-3	.	TRBD1	CASSPSKGALADTQYF	TGTGCCAGCAGTCCGTCGAAGGGGGCCTTGGCAGATACGCAGTATTTT
TRBV12-5	TRBJ2-1	few	.	CASGLVLGAFIHNEQFF	TGTGCTAGTGGTTTGGTACTCGGGGCCTTCATCCACAATGAGCAGTTCTTC
TRBV6-5	TRBJ1-6	.	.	CASSATSLNSPLHF	TGTGCCAGCAGCGCTACTTCGTTAAATTCACCCCTCCACTTT
TRBV7-9	TRBJ2-1	.	.	CASSLEASREQFF	TGTGCCAGCAGCTTAGAGGCCAGTCGGGAGCAGTTCTTC
TRBV4-3	TRBJ1-2	many	TRBD1	CASSQAGTANYGYTF	TGCGCCAGCAGCCAAGCCGGGACAGCTAACTATGGCTACACCTTC
TRBV28	TRBJ1-5	many	.	CASSSQGQPQHF	TGTGCCAGCAGTTCCCAGGGTCAGCCCCAGCATTTT
TRBV5-1	TRBJ1-2	few	.	CASSPEGVRNLHYGYTF	TGCGCCAGCAGCCCGGAGGGGGTTCGAAACCTACACTATGGCTACACCTTC
TRBV15	TRBJ1-1	few	.	CATSRGANTEAFF	TGTGCCACCAGCAGAGGTGCGAACACTGAAGCTTTCTTT
TRBV2	TRBJ1-2	.	.	CASSSGTYGYTF	TGTGCCAGCAGTTCAGGGACCTATGGCTACACCTTC
TRBV5-6	TRBJ1-5	.	.	CASSSLVTPYQPQHF	TGTGCCAGCAGCTCTCTGGTCACCCCCTATCAGCCCCAGCATTTT
TRBV5-5	TRBJ2-1	few	.	CASSDNRPIAFEQFF	TGTGCCAGCAGCGACAATCGGCCGATAGCCTTTGAGCAGTTCTTC
TRBV5-5	TRBJ2-7	few	.	CASSLGGQIYEQYF	TGTGCCAGCAGCTTGGGGGGGCAGATCTACGAGCAGTACTTC
TRBV6-5	TRBJ1-1	.	.	CASSYPKSEAFF	TGTGCCAGCAGTTACCCAAAGTCTGAAGCTTTCTTT
TRBV12-3/TRBV12-4	TRBJ1-1	.	TRBD1	CASSKQGLGNTEAFF	TGTGCCAGCAGTAAACAGGGGCTAGGGAACACTGAAGCTTTCTTT
TRBV4-1	TRBJ2-1	.	.	CASSQDLLRNEQFF	TGCGCCAGCAGCCAAGATCTTTTGCGCAATGAGCAGTTCTTC
TRBV5-1	TRBJ1-6	.	.	CASSLAVRADSPLHF	TGCGCCAGCAGCTTGGCTGTCAGGGCGGATTCACCCCTCCACTTT
TRBV7-2	TRBJ1-2	.	.	CASSLVVSPGGYTF	TGTGCCAGCAGCTTAGTGGTCTCCCCTGGGGGCTACACCTTC
TRBV2	TRBJ2-5	.	.	CASSLRRTEETQYF	TGTGCCAGCAGTCTAAGAAGGACGGAAGAGACCCAGTACTTC
TRBV7-9	TRBJ1-5	.	.	CASSLGGRGAQPQHF	TGTGCCAGCAGCTTAGGGGGCCGGGGGGCTCAGCCCCAGCATTTT
TRBV28	TRBJ2-5	.	.	CASTKGIETQYF	TGTGCCAGCACAAAGGGAATAGAGACCCAGTACTTC
TRBV7-9	TRBJ1-1	few	TRBD1	CASSSQGAGTEAFF	TGTGCCAGCAGCTCGCAGGGGGCTGGGACTGAAGCTTTCTTT
TRBV7-9	TRBJ1-2	few	.	CASSLASRDGYTF	TGTGCCAGCAGCTTAGCCTCTCGGGATGGCTACACCTTC
TRBV12-3/TRBV12-4	TRBJ2-7	.	.	CASSPQIAYEQYF	TGTGCCAGCAGTCCACAAATCGCCTACGAGCAGTACTTC